This TCR beta chain stems from a study of T cells in Graves' hyperthyroidism and ophthalmopathy. Study context: At initial diagnosis, before any treatment had begun, peripheral blood was obtained.

As regards this clonotype: The antigen is unknown.

Notes on the study in general: In the blood, most expanded thyroid clonotypes above 0.001 appeared as well.

Germline-derived CDR1 and CDR2 are LNHDA and SQIVND (reference sequence). Trimming removed 6 bases from V and 10 bases from J, with 13 bases in between. CDR3 length: 13 amino acids. Amplified regions were TCR beta CDR3 sequences from RNA transcripts. The TCR CDR3 was amplified in a first-round RT-PCR using the HTBI primer set. TCRdb analysed the multiplex PCR reads with MiXCR anew, one entry per CDR3 protein. Here the sample spans approximately 600,000 distinct CDR3 sequences, roughly 20% being singletons. With duration under 3 months, ophthalmopathy was active: Clinical Activity Score at least 3, NOSPECS at least 4.

Sequencing input: blood. V usage is TRBV19 and J usage is TRBJ1-6, with D perhaps TRBD1 (6 bases). The receptor's source is a man aged 25 to 45 with Graves' ophthalmopathy. As DNA, the CDR3 is TGTGCCAGTAGCCGGGACATAGACTCACCCCTCCACTTT. It encodes CASSRDIDSPLHF.